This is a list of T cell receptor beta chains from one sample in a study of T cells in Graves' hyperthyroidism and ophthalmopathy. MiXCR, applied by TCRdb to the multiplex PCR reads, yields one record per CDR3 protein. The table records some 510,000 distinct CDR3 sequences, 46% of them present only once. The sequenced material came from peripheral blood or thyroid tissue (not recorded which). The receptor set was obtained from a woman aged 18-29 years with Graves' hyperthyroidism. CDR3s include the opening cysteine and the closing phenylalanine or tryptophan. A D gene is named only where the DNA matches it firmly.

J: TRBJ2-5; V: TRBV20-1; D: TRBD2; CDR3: CSARPSSGPRETQYF
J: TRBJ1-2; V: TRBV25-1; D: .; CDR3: CASISASDYGYTF
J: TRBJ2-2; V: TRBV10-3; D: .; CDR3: CASRKNSNTGELFF
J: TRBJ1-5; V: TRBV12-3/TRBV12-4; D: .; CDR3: CASTPRDAGSHQPQHF
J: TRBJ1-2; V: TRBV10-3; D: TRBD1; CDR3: CATRTGGDEYGYTF
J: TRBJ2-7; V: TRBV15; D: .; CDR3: CATSQGGGISYEQYF
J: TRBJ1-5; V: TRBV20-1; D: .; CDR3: CSASTGDNRPQHF
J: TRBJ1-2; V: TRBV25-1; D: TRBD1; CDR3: CASSYSNYGRGHDYGYTF
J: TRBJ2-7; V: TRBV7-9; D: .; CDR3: CASSRGLGEQYF
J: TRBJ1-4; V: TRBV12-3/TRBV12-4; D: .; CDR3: CASVERSSTNEKLFF
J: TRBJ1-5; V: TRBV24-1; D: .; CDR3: CATSEDLSNQPQHF
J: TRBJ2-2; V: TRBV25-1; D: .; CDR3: CASSPGAQTGELFF
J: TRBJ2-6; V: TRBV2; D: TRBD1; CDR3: CASSVEGATGSGANVLTF
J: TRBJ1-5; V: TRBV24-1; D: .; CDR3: CASSETRGASNQPQHF
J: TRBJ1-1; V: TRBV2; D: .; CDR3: CASRNTGSGKNTEAFF
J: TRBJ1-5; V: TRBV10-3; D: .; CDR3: CAISEGVGGMAQPQHF
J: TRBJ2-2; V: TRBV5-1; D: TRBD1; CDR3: CASSSSGTGNTGELFF
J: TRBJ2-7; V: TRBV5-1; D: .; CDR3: CASSPSQGSYEQYF
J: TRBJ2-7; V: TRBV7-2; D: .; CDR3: CASSLEVGNYEQYF
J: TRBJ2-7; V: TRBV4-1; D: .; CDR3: CASSQDAAGSSYEQYF
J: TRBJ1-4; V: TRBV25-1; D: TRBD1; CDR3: CASSHPSTGGVIEKLFF
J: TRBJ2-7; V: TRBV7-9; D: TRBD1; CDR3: CASSPWGTATYEQYF
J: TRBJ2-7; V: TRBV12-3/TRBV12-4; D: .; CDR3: CASSDTGYTYEQYF
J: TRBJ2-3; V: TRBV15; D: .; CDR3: CATSTRAPDTQYF
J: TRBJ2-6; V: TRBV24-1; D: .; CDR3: CATEQGPFTGANVLTF
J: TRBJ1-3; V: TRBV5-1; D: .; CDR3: CASSSGSAGDTIYF
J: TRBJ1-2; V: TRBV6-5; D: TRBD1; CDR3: CASGDRQRDGYTF
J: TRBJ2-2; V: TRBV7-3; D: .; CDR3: CASSPDYTGELFF
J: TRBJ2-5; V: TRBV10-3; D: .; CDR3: CAISTDRETQYF
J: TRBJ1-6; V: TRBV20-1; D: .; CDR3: CSAREDDNSPLHF
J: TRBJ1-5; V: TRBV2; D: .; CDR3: CASSSDYRARQPQHF
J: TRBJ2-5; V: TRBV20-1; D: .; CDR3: CSADRNGFPGPQYF
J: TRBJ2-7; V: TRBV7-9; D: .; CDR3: CASSLEYEQYF
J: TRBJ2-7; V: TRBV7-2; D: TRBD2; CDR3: CASSQDVTRGLAAAYEQYF
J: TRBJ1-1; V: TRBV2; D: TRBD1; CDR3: CASLTGDRGTFF
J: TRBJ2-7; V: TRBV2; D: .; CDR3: CASSGGEDYEQYF
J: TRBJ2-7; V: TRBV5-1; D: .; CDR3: CASSPMAGVLYEQYF
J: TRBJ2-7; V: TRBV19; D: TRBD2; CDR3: CASSISLADSYEQYF
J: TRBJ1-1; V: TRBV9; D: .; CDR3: CASSVVPGGFTEAFF
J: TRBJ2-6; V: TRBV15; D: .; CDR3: CATSREYSGANVLTF
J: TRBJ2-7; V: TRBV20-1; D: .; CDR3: CSAAGFEQYF
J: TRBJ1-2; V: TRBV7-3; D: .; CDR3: CASSYQRFYGYTF
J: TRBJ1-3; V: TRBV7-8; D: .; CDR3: CASSPSGASGNTIYF
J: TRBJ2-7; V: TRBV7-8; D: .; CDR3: CASSPQAPDEQYF
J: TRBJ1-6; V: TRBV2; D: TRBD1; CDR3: CASRLSGQGYSPLHF
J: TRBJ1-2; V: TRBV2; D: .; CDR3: CASSSRPVSHNYGYTF
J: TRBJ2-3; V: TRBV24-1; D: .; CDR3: CATRPERGGFSTDTQYF
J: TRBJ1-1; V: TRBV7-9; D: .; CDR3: CASSLVGASTEAFF
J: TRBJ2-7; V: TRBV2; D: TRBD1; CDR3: CASSVGTGGSYGQYF
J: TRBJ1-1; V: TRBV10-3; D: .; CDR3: CAISGVVNTEAFF
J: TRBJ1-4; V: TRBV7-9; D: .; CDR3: CASSWRGTNEKLFF
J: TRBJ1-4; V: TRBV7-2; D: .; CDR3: CASSHFDQPTNEKLFF